The 10 T cell receptor beta chains below all came from one sample that was sequenced in a study of blood T cell repertoires in COVID-19. Using immunoSEQ multiplex PCR, the repertoire was profiled, and TCRdb retains in-frame clones only, with some absent. The sample gives about 480,000 clones, roughly nine tenths of which show up once; 0.75% to 0.9% is in the top ten. Specimen: peripheral blood. These receptors all come from a man aged 18 to 35 with COVID-19, enrolled during active disease.

V gene TRBV6-1 combines with J gene TRBJ1-2; no definite D call. Trimming took off 0 bases at V and 8 bases at J, with 16 bases between the two ends. This CDR3 has 15 residues. CDR1 and CDR2 from the germline V gene are MNHNS and SASEGT. The CDR3 DNA is TGTGCCAGCAGTGAAGCGTACAGCCCGTCGGAAGGCTACACCTTC. Its translation: CASSEAYSPSEGYTF.

V gene TRBV19 combines with J gene TRBJ2-2, with TRBD1 matching over 7 bases. The CDR3 runs to 17 residues. Germline V gene lookup returns CDR1 LNHDA and CDR2 SQIVND (reference sequence). After removal of 2 bases from V and 4 bases from J, the junction contained 10 bases not matched to a gene. In DNA, the CDR3 is TGTGCCAGTAGTATAACATTACAGGGGATGGGCACCGGGGAGCTGTTTTTT. It yields the protein CASSITLQGMGTGELFF.

The chain has TRBV19 and TRBJ2-2; TRBD2 aligns across 7 bases. Germline V gene lookup returns CDR1 LNHDA and CDR2 SQIVND (reference sequence). The CDR3 covers 15 residues. V gave up 7 bases and J gave up 6 bases; unmatched junction bases: 11. The CDR3 sequence: CASTTSEESPGELFF. Written as DNA, the CDR3 is TGTGCCAGTACCACTAGCGAGGAGAGCCCCGGGGAGCTGTTTTTT.

The V gene is TRBV14, the J gene TRBJ2-1; D possibly corresponds to TRBD2 (5 bases). The CDR3 covers 12 residues. The germline V gene has CDR1 SGHDN and CDR2 FVKESK. The V end lost 2 bases, the J end lost 8 bases, and 7 bases lay between the germline ends. The CDR3 loop reads CASSQLADEQFF. CDR3 in DNA: TGTGCCAGCAGCCAACTAGCCGATGAGCAGTTCTTC.

The chain is built from TRBV5-1 and TRBJ1-1; the D gene is possibly TRBD1 (6 bases). Germline assignment: CDR1 SGHRS and CDR2 YFSETQ. This CDR3 contains 15 residues. V lost 0 bases and J 4 bases, leaving 13 bases between the germline ends. The CDR3 sequence is CASSLAFRGGTEAFF. Here the CDR3 DNA reads TGCGCCAGCAGCTTGGCCTTTCGAGGGGGCACTGAAGCTTTCTTT.

V and J are TRBV20-1 and TRBJ2-1; 10 bases agree with TRBD2. From germline, CDR1 is DFQATT and CDR2 SNEGSKA (reference sequence). V lost 3 bases to trimming and J lost 7 bases; unmatched junction nucleotides: 9. This CDR3 has 15 amino acids. The chain's CDR3 is CSASLAGVLRNEQFF. The CDR3 nucleotides read TGCAGTGCTAGTCTAGCGGGAGTGCTCAGGAATGAGCAGTTCTTC.

This clone was counted a single time. This chain connects TRBV11-3 to TRBJ1-1; D may be TRBD1 (6 bases). CDR3 length equals 14 residues. V gave up 6 bases and J gave up 6 bases, with 17 bases separating them. Germline CDR1 SGHNT, CDR2 YENEEA. The CDR3 DNA is TGTGCCAGCAGTCGCGGGGGGCGGCGGGCTGAAGCTTTCTTT. Amino acid sequence: CASSRGGRRAEAFF.

J is TRBJ2-7 and V is TRBV3-1 (or the pseudogene TRBV3-2); 9 nucleotides line up with TRBD1. V trimming: 3 bases; J trimming: 6 bases; junction bases outside the gene matches: 6. The CDR3 extends over 14 amino acids. Germline lookup yields CDR1 LGHDT and CDR2 YNNKEL (reference sequence). The CDR3 loop is CASSHSGQGSEQYF. The DNA of the CDR3 is TGTGCCAGCAGCCATTCGGGACAGGGAAGCGAGCAGTACTTC.

This chain links TRBV30 with TRBJ1-2; D is ambiguous. This CDR3 comprises 14 residues. Germline V gene sequence: CDR1 GTSNPN, CDR2 SVGIG (reference sequence). V lost 0 bases, J lost 8 bases, and 16 bases lay in between. This CDR3 is CAWSVSIGEVGYTF. The DNA of the CDR3 is TGTGCCTGGAGTGTTTCAATCGGGGAGGTAGGCTACACCTTC.

The chain recombines TRBV10-3 with TRBJ2-3; 15 bases line up with TRBD2. CDR3 size: 19 residues. From germline, CDR1 is ENHRY and CDR2 SYGVKD. With 4 bases clipped from V and 1 base from J, the junction kept 9 bases outside the gene matches. As DNA, the CDR3 is TGTGCCATCAGTGTGGGACTAGCGGGGGGCCCAGGGGGCACAGATACGCAGTATTTT. The encoded protein is CAISVGLAGGPGGTDTQYF.